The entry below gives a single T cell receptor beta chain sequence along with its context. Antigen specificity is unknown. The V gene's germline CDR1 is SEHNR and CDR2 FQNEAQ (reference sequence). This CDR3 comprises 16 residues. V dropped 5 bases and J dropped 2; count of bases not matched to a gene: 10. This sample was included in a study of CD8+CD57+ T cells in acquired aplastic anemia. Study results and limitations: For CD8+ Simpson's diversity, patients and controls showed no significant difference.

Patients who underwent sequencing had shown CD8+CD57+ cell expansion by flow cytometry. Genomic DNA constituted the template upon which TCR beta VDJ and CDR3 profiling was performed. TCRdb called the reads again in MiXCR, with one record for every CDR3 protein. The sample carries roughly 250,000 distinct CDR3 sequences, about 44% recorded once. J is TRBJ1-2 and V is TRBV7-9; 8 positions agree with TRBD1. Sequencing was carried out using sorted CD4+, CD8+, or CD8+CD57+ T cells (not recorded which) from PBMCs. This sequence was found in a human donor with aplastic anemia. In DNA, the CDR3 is TGTGCCAGCAGCGTAGACGGAGACAGGGGCAACTATGGCTACACCTTC. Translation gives CASSVDGDRGNYGYTF.